Detailed here is one T cell receptor (beta chain). Its antigen is undetermined. The identical CDR3 is also encoded by other nucleotide sequences in the sample. The V and J ends lost 0 bases and 2 bases respectively, with 5 bases between them. Germline V CDR1 and CDR2: MNHEY, SMNVEV (reference sequence). This CDR3 comprises 14 residues. Here immunoSEQ multiplex PCR was the method, and the copy in TCRdb shows in-frame clones only, minus some. The sample yields tens of thousands of clones, around 90% seen once. The source of the sample is a study of siplizumab effects on memory and regulatory T cells. Broader study findings: Alloreactive sequences traceable to unstimulated CD4+ memory cells were significantly reduced by siplizumab. The naive T cell population seemed more diverse than memory cells and seemed a major contributor to the alloresponse. Proliferating Tregs in siplizumab cultures were never verified as suppressive.

The material sequenced was CD8+ T cells sorted from blood. This TCR derives from a human donor in good health. The V and J genes are TRBV27 and TRBJ2-1; D gene unclear. The CDR3 DNA reads as TGTGCCAGCAGTTTATCAGGGCCCTACAATGAGCAGTTCTTC. It is translated as CASSLSGPYNEQFF.